A single sample gave rise to the 29 T cell receptor beta chains below, sequenced in a study of blood T cell repertoires in COVID-19. The data were produced by immunoSEQ multiplex PCR, yet TCRdb's version contains in-frame clones alone and is incomplete. This repertoire shows just over 300,000 clones, 70% to 90% found once; its top ten account for 2.2%. The sample comprised PBMCs or T cells enriched from blood (not recorded which). The source of these receptors is a man aged 30 to 39 who had recovered from COVID-19.

V gene TRBV19 combines with J gene TRBJ2-1, with D possibly TRBD2 on 6 matching bases. This CDR3 has 15 amino acids. Germline assignment: CDR1 LNHDA and CDR2 SQIVND (reference sequence). V was clipped by 5 bases and J by 5 bases, with 16 bases between them. The CDR3 sequence is CASSSRAGTNNEQFF. CDR3 DNA sequence: TGTGCCAGTAGTTCTCGGGCGGGAACAAACAATGAGCAGTTCTTC.

The rearrangement links TRBV5-4 to TRBJ2-1; 11 bases are shared with TRBD1. CDR1 is SGHNT, CDR2 YYREEE, per germline (reference sequence). The CDR3 totals 16 residues. Trimming took 3 bases from V and 7 from J; bases not matched to a gene: 9. The CDR3 DNA sequence: TGTGCCAGCAGCTCCTGGACAGGGGGCATTGAGAATGAGCAGTTCTTC. Protein: CASSSWTGGIENEQFF. The full variable domain, with the rest looked up from reference TRBV5-4 and TRBJ2-1, is ETGVTQSPTHLIKTRGQQVTLRCSSQSGHNTVSWYQQALGQGPQFIFQYYREEENGRGNFPPRFSGLQFPNYSSELNVNALELDDSALYLCASSSWTGGIENEQFFGPGTRLTVL.

V and J are TRBV11-3 and TRBJ2-2, with a tentative D call TRBD1 (5 bases). Per the germline V gene, CDR1 is SGHNT and CDR2 is YENEEA. Trimming left V 2 bases short and J 0 bases short, with 7 bases between. The CDR3 length is 15 residues. In DNA form, the CDR3 reads TGTGCCAGCAGCTTACCACAGGCGAACACCGGGGAGCTGTTTTTT. Translation: CASSLPQANTGELFF.

CDR3 coding DNA: TGTGCCAGCAGCGTTAGAGGGTACGACACCGGGGAGCTGTTTTTT. This encodes CASSVRGYDTGELFF. The genes are TRBV9 and TRBJ2-2, with a possible D match to TRBD2 (5 bases). V was cut by 2 bases and J by 3 bases, with 11 bases left in between. From germline, CDR1 is SGDLS and CDR2 YYNGEE. The CDR3 length is 15 residues.

The CDR3 sequence is CASSIGGGRGEKLFF. The DNA for the CDR3 is TGTGCCAGCAGCATCGGGGGAGGGAGGGGTGAAAAACTGTTTTTT. J is TRBJ1-4 and V is TRBV11-2, with D possibly being TRBD1 (5 bases). Germline loops: CDR1 SGHAT, CDR2 FQNNGV. Trimming stripped 5 bases from V and 7 bases from J, with 17 bases between. The CDR3 runs 15 residues.

This clone has only one observation. This chain joins TRBV3-1 (or the pseudogene TRBV3-2) and TRBJ1-2, with TRBD1 matching 9 bases. The germline CDR1 and CDR2 sequences are LGHDT and YNNKEL (reference sequence). The ends lost 5 bases at V and 3 bases at J; junction bases unmatched: 7. The CDR3 sequence is 15 residues long. The CDR3 sequence is CASSRMTGGDYGYTF. The CDR3 region has the DNA TGTGCCAGCAGCAGGATGACAGGGGGGGACTATGGCTACACCTTC.

The chain employs TRBV5-1 and TRBJ2-1; a weak D match, TRBD2 (6 bases). V was shortened by 0 bases and J by 6 bases, with 10 bases between the two germline ends. The CDR3 spans 14 residues. Germline CDR1 and CDR2: SGHRS and YFSETQ. This chain's CDR3 is CASSLVRGTNEQFF. CDR3 nucleotide sequence: TGCGCCAGCAGCTTGGTGCGGGGAACCAATGAGCAGTTCTTC.

The chain links TRBV5-5 to TRBJ1-2, with TRBD1 as a possible D gene (6 bases). This CDR3 has 15 amino acids. V gave up 4 bases and J gave up 0 bases, with 13 bases separating them. Germline assignment: CDR1 SGHKS and CDR2 YYEKEE (reference sequence). CDR3 sequence (DNA): TGTGCCAGCAGCCACCGGACAGCTACTAACTATGGCTACACCTTC. Amino acid sequence: CASSHRTATNYGYTF.

The chain recombines TRBV6-2 or TRBV6-3 with TRBJ2-7; 8 bases agree with TRBD2. The CDR3 covers 16 residues. The ends lost 5 bases at V and 2 bases at J; junction bases unmatched: 11. Germline V gene sequence: CDR1 MNHEY, CDR2 SVGEGT. The CDR3 DNA sequence: TGTGCCAGCAGTCGTTATCCCGGGACTAGGGCCTACGAGCAGTACTTC. The encoded protein is CASSRYPGTRAYEQYF.

The chain employs TRBV30 and TRBJ2-3; 10 bases agree with TRBD1. The CDR3 spans 13 residues. Losses at the gene ends were 4 bases for V and 7 bases for J; bases not matched to a gene: 5. Germline-derived CDR1 and CDR2 are GTSNPN and SVGIG (reference sequence). CDR3 nucleotide sequence: TGTGCCTGGAAAGGACAGGGGGGTAATACGCAGTATTTT. This encodes CAWKGQGGNTQYF.

The chain recombines TRBV10-3 with TRBJ1-2, with unresolved D. The CDR3 runs to 13 residues. Trimming shortened V by 3 bases and J by 1 base, and 6 bases separated the two germline ends. Germline CDR1 ENHRY, CDR2 SYGVKD. The CDR3 spells CAISDANNYGYTF. The CDR3 nucleotides read TGTGCCATCAGTGACGCGAATAACTATGGCTACACCTTC.

This clone was observed many times. V is TRBV2 and J is TRBJ2-1, with D tentatively TRBD2 (6 bases). The V gene's germline CDR1 is SNHLY and CDR2 FYNNEI. V dropped 4 bases and J dropped 3 bases, with 10 bases sitting between them. CDR3 size: 14 residues. CDR3 DNA sequence: TGTGCCAGCAGTGCGGGACTCCTCTACAATGAGCAGTTCTTC. Translated: CASSAGLLYNEQFF.

The genes are TRBV27 and TRBJ1-6; TRBD1 is a possible D gene (6 bases). The CDR3 is made up of 16 amino acids. Germline values: CDR1 MNHEY, CDR2 SMNVEV (reference sequence). Trimming pared 0 bases from V and 4 bases from J, leaving 10 bases between. The CDR3 loop is CASSLSTGSYNSPLHF. In DNA, the CDR3 is TGTGCCAGCAGTTTATCTACAGGGTCTTATAATTCACCCCTCCACTTT.

The chain employs TRBV6-1 and TRBJ1-2; D is undetermined. The CDR3 consists of 15 residues. Trimming shortened V by 4 bases and J by 5 bases, and 17 bases separated the two germline ends. CDR1 is MNHNS and CDR2 is SASEGT in the germline V gene. The CDR3 bases are TGTGCCAGCAGTGGCCGCAAGCGATCTCGGTATGGCTACACCTTC. Amino acid sequence: CASSGRKRSRYGYTF.

J is TRBJ2-3 and V is TRBV4-2, with 9 bases that match TRBD2. Germline-derived CDR1 and CDR2 are LGHNA and YNFKEQ. This CDR3 has 18 residues. The V gene end was trimmed by 4 bases and the J gene end by 2 bases; junction bases not matched to a gene: 13. CDR3 protein: CASSLTLLAGRYTDTQYF. The CDR3 DNA sequence: TGTGCCAGCAGCCTCACCCTTCTAGCGGGGCGTTACACAGATACGCAGTATTTT.

The V and J genes are TRBV11-2 and TRBJ1-1; D uncertain. CDR1 SGHAT and CDR2 FQNNGV come from the germline V gene. V was clipped by 3 bases and J by 1 base, with 3 bases between them. The CDR3 runs 12 residues. Here the CDR3 DNA reads TGTGCCAGCAGCTTTCAGAACACTGAAGCTTTCTTT. Translated, it gives CASSFQNTEAFF.

V and J are TRBV25-1 and TRBJ2-2; weak D call: TRBD1 (6 bases). There are 16 residues in the CDR3. Germline CDR1 is MGHDK and CDR2 is SYGVNS. Trimming removed 8 bases from V and 0 bases from J, with 16 bases in between. DNA of the CDR3: TGTGCCAGCTTCTCCCGGACAGCCCCGAACACCGGGGAGCTGTTTTTT. Amino acid sequence: CASFSRTAPNTGELFF.

The V gene is TRBV11-2, the J gene TRBJ1-2, with 7 bases fitting TRBD1. Looked up from germline, CDR1 is SGHAT and CDR2 is FQNNGV. The CDR3 length is 15 residues. J was trimmed by 5 bases and V by 4 bases; bases with no gene match: 10. This chain's CDR3 is CASSSSGQAGYGYTF. The CDR3 DNA sequence: TGTGCCAGCAGCTCCTCCGGACAGGCCGGATATGGCTACACCTTC. Combining the CDR3 with reference TRBV11-2 and TRBJ1-2 gives the whole variable domain EAGVAQSPRYKIIEKRQSVAFWCNPISGHATLYWYQQILGQGPKLLIQFQNNGVVDDSQLPKDRFSAERLKGVDSTLKIQPAKLEDSAVYLCASSSSGQAGYGYTFGSGTRLTVV.

The chain combines TRBV5-1 with TRBJ1-1; unclear D gene. The germline V and J ends were trimmed by 4 bases and 1 base, with 5 bases remaining between them. The germline V gene encodes CDR1 SGHRS and CDR2 YFSETQ. The CDR3 spans 12 residues. In nucleotides, the CDR3 is TGCGCCAGCAGCCCAGAGAACACTGAAGCTTTCTTT. Translating gives CASSPENTEAFF.

The chain uses TRBV10-1 and TRBJ2-3; the match to TRBD1 covers 8 bases. Per germline, CDR1 WNHNN and CDR2 SYGVQD (reference sequence). There are 12 residues in the CDR3. V was pared by 0 bases and J by 10 bases, with 0 bases of the junction left unmatched. The CDR3 here is CASSESTGAQYF. In DNA form, the CDR3 reads TGCGCCAGCAGTGAGTCGACAGGGGCGCAGTATTTT.

This chain joins TRBV4-3 and TRBJ1-2, with 9 bases that match TRBD1. The trim removed 4 bases at V and 7 bases at J, leaving 7 bases unmatched. Germline V lookup: CDR1 LGHNA, CDR2 YSLEER. This CDR3 is built from 14 residues. Written as DNA, the CDR3 is TGCGCCAGCAGCCGAGAAGGGACAGGGTTTGGCTACACCTTC. Translating gives CASSREGTGFGYTF.

The chain carries TRBV2 and TRBJ2-1; TRBD2 agrees at 8 bases. CDR3 length: 13 residues. The J segment lost 4 bases and the V segment lost 8 bases, leaving 4 bases of the junction unmatched. Germline V gene data show CDR1 as SNHLY and CDR2 as FYNNEI. The CDR3 coding sequence is TGTGCCAGCGCGGGGGGTTTGTACAATGAGCAGTTCTTC. It specifies CASAGGLYNEQFF.

The V gene is TRBV3-1 (or the pseudogene TRBV3-2), the J gene TRBJ2-7, with TRBD2 identical over 9 bases. The CDR3 has 15 residues. After removal of 1 base from V and 3 bases from J, the junction contained 4 bases not matched to a gene. CDR1 and CDR2 (germline): LGHDT, YNNKEL (reference sequence). CDR3 in amino acids: CASSQGSGGLYEQYF. CDR3 nucleotides: TGTGCCAGCAGCCAAGGTAGCGGGGGACTCTACGAGCAGTACTTC.

This chain connects TRBV4-2 to TRBJ2-7, with a weak D call TRBD2 (6 bases). V lost 0 bases, J lost 7 bases, and 19 bases lay in between. This CDR3 spans 16 amino acids. Germline V gene lookup returns CDR1 LGHNA and CDR2 YNFKEQ. CDR3 DNA: TGTGCCAGCAGCCAAGATCCGGGAGATGCCCTTAGGGAGCAGTACTTC. Translating gives CASSQDPGDALREQYF.

The chain is built from TRBV14 and TRBJ1-2; no firm D call. CDR1 and CDR2 from the germline V gene are SGHDN and FVKESK. The CDR3 totals 14 residues. V dropped 2 bases and J dropped 4 bases, with 11 bases sitting between them. CDR3 amino acids: CASSQWTGIYGYTF. CDR3 DNA sequence: TGTGCCAGCAGCCAATGGACGGGAATCTATGGCTACACCTTC.

The chain recombines TRBV27 with TRBJ1-3, with no clear D. V lost 5 bases to trimming and J lost 4 bases, with 12 bases between them. The CDR3 spans 14 residues. Looked up from germline, CDR1 is MNHEY and CDR2 is SMNVEV (reference sequence). The CDR3 reads CASSPSEPGNTIYF. The CDR3 region has the DNA TGTGCCAGCAGTCCCTCGGAGCCGGGAAACACCATATATTTT.

This clone came up once. The V and J genes are TRBV24-1 and TRBJ1-2, with unresolved D. Germline values: CDR1 KGHDR, CDR2 SFDVKD. The CDR3 loop spans 14 amino acids. The germline V and J ends were trimmed by 0 bases and 2 bases, with 6 bases remaining between them. The CDR3 here is CATSDLWQNYGYTF. In DNA form, the CDR3 reads TGTGCCACCAGTGATTTGTGGCAGAACTATGGCTACACCTTC.

The gene calls are TRBV19 and TRBJ2-5; TRBD2 matches at 16 bases. The CDR3 runs 18 residues. V lost 4 bases, J lost 5 bases, and 10 bases stayed unmatched. Germline loops: CDR1 LNHDA, CDR2 SQIVND (reference sequence). The CDR3 sequence is CASSTGLAGGTFGETQYF. The CDR3 DNA sequence: TGTGCCAGTAGTACGGGACTAGCGGGGGGGACGTTTGGTGAGACCCAGTACTTC.

V usage is TRBV19 and J usage is TRBJ1-6, with a tentative D call TRBD1 (6 bases). Germline CDR1 LNHDA, CDR2 SQIVND (reference sequence). The CDR3 is 15 residues long. The V and J ends lost 4 bases and 6 bases respectively, with 13 bases between them. CDR3 residues: CASSTTGQSNSPLHF. CDR3 DNA sequence: TGTGCCAGTAGTACCACGGGACAAAGTAATTCACCCCTCCACTTT.